Below, 21 T cell receptor beta chains from the same sample are listed, as sequenced in a study of blood T cell repertoires in COVID-19. Sequencing used immunoSEQ multiplex PCR; TCRdb keeps in-frame clones, though not all of them. Of roughly 150,000 clones listed, 79% are singletons. Sequenced sample: PBMCs or T cells enriched from blood (not recorded which). The receptor set was obtained from a woman in her 70s in a cohort exposed to, infected with or recovered from COVID-19 (not recorded which).

The V call is TRBV10-3, the J call TRBJ1-1; no clear D gene. The CDR3 loop spans 13 amino acids. V lost 10 bases to trimming and J lost 0 bases, with 12 bases between them. In germline, CDR1 is ENHRY, CDR2 SYGVKD. CDR3 sequence reads: CATHHNLNTEAFF. The DNA for the CDR3 is TGTGCCACCCATCACAATTTGAACACTGAAGCTTTCTTT.

The chain is built from TRBV28 and TRBJ1-5, with 9 bases that match TRBD1. Looked up from germline, CDR1 is MDHEN and CDR2 is SYDVKM. V shed 3 bases, J shed 0 bases, and the junction held 6 bases outside the gene matches. The CDR3 length is 17 residues. The CDR3 reads CASSFGTGFHSNQPQHF. As DNA, the CDR3 is TGTGCCAGCAGTTTTGGGACAGGGTTTCATAGCAATCAGCCCCAGCATTTT. The whole variable domain, filled in from reference TRBV28 and TRBJ1-5, reads DVKVTQSSRYLVKRTGEKVFLECVQDMDHENMFWYRQDPGLGLRLIYFSYDVKMKEKGDIPEGYSVSREKKERFSLILESASTNQTSMYLCASSFGTGFHSNQPQHFGDGTRLSIL.

The chain couples TRBV5-6 to TRBJ1-2; 9 bases map to TRBD1. After removal of 5 bases from V and 5 bases from J, the junction contained 7 bases not matched to a gene. CDR1 is SGHDT and CDR2 is YYEEEE in the germline V gene. There are 14 residues in the CDR3. The CDR3 loop is CASSPDRGIYGYTF. The CDR3 region has the DNA TGTGCCAGCAGTCCGGACAGGGGCATATATGGCTACACCTTC.

The chain couples TRBV28 to TRBJ2-7, with a possible D match to TRBD1 (5 bases). V shed 5 bases and J shed 3 bases, with 8 bases lying between them. The CDR3 is 12 amino acids. Germline V gives CDR1 MDHEN, CDR2 SYDVKM. The CDR3 nucleotides are TGTGCCAGCAGTAGGGGTTTCTACGAGCAGTACTTC. Translated, it gives CASSRGFYEQYF. Combining the CDR3 with reference TRBV28 and TRBJ2-7 gives the whole variable domain DVKVTQSSRYLVKRTGEKVFLECVQDMDHENMFWYRQDPGLGLRLIYFSYDVKMKEKGDIPEGYSVSREKKERFSLILESASTNQTSMYLCASSRGFYEQYFGPGTRLTVT.

This chain uses TRBV18 with TRBJ2-7, with 8 bases fitting TRBD1. V dropped 3 bases and J dropped 4; count of bases not matched to a gene: 8. This CDR3 contains 15 residues. Germline CDR1 reads KGHSH; CDR2 reads LQKENI. The DNA for the CDR3 is TGTGCCAGCTCACCTGGACAGGGAACCCGTTACGAGCAGTACTTC. It encodes CASSPGQGTRYEQYF.

The chain employs TRBV28 and TRBJ1-6; the D gene is possibly TRBD1 (5 bases). Trimming cost V 6 bases and J 0 bases, with 15 bases left between them. The germline gives CDR1 MDHEN, CDR2 SYDVKM. This CDR3 contains 17 residues. This CDR3 is CASSPREGSSYNSPLHF. The CDR3 DNA sequence: TGTGCCAGCAGCCCCAGGGAGGGGAGCTCCTATAATTCACCCCTCCACTTT.

The chain uses TRBV28 and TRBJ2-7, with TRBD1 matching over 7 bases. V trimming: 6 bases; J trimming: 7 bases; junction bases outside the gene matches: 21. This CDR3 spans 17 amino acids. CDR1 and CDR2 (germline): MDHEN, SYDVKM. DNA of the CDR3: TGTGCCAGCAGCAACCCTCGGGACAGACCCAATACCAGGGAGCAGTACTTC. As protein: CASSNPRDRPNTREQYF.

In its sample, this clone was seen a few times. The chain employs TRBV10-3 and TRBJ1-1, with a weak D call TRBD1 (5 bases). CDR1 and CDR2 (germline): ENHRY, SYGVKD. The V and J ends lost 10 bases and 4 bases respectively, with 10 bases between them. The CDR3 has 11 residues. The CDR3 is CASDTGTEAFF. CDR3 bases: TGTGCCAGCGATACAGGCACTGAAGCTTTCTTT.

The genes are TRBV19 and TRBJ2-1; TRBD2 matches 10 bases. Germline CDR1 reads LNHDA; CDR2 reads SQIVND (reference sequence). The V segment lost 6 bases and the J segment 4 bases; nucleotides outside the gene matches: 12. This CDR3 has 17 residues. In DNA form, the CDR3 reads TGTGCCAGTAGCCTGGAACTAGCGGGATTTTCTTACAATGAGCAGTTCTTC. It codes for CASSLELAGFSYNEQFF.

The chain is built from TRBV11-1 and TRBJ2-5, with a tentative D call TRBD2 (7 bases). The CDR3 covers 15 residues. V lost 5 bases and J lost 2, with 15 bases in between. Looked up from germline, CDR1 is SGHAT and CDR2 is FQDESV (reference sequence). CDR3 bases: TGTGCCAGCAGCAGGGGAGGGGGACCACAAGAGACCCAGTACTTC. Protein product: CASSRGGGPQETQYF.

Only a few counts were recorded for this clone. The V and J genes are TRBV6-5 and TRBJ1-3, with 8 nucleotides matching TRBD1. Germline CDR1 reads MNHEY; CDR2 reads SVGAGI. V shed 6 bases, J shed 2 bases, and the junction held 0 bases outside the gene matches. There are 13 residues in the CDR3. The CDR3 region is CASRGQAGNTIYF. CDR3 coding DNA: TGTGCCAGCAGGGGACAGGCTGGAAACACCATATATTTT.

The chain couples TRBV12-5 to TRBJ2-7; unclear D gene. CDR1 LGHNT and CDR2 FRNRAP come from the germline V gene. V lost 3 bases and J 3 bases, leaving 6 bases between the germline ends. The CDR3 is 12 residues long. The CDR3 sequence is CASGFDNYEQYF. Written as DNA, the CDR3 is TGTGCTAGTGGTTTCGACAACTACGAGCAGTACTTC. Full variable domain (outside the CDR3, taken from reference TRBV12-5 and TRBJ2-7): DARVTQTPRHKVTEMGQEVTMRCQPILGHNTVFWYRQTMMQGLELLAYFRNRAPLDDSGMPKDRFSAEMPDATLATLKIQPSEPRDSAVYFCASGFDNYEQYFGPGTRLTVT.

The chain joins TRBV28 to TRBJ2-7; maybe TRBD2 (5 bases). This CDR3 contains 14 residues. V was cut by 5 bases and J by 0 bases, with 11 bases left in between. Per germline, CDR1 MDHEN and CDR2 SYDVKM. For the CDR3, the DNA is TGTGCCAGCAGTGCACAGACTAACTCCTACGAGCAGTACTTC. This translates into CASSAQTNSYEQYF.

This chain joins TRBV5-1 and TRBJ1-3; D call uncertain. This CDR3 contains 15 residues. The germline V gene encodes CDR1 SGHRS and CDR2 YFSETQ. V dropped 4 bases and J dropped 0 bases, with 11 bases sitting between them. The CDR3 loop reads CASSVDGSSGNTIYF. In DNA, the CDR3 is TGCGCCAGCAGCGTAGACGGGAGCTCTGGAAACACCATATATTTT.

In DNA form, the CDR3 reads TGTGCCATCAGTGGGGGGACAGGGGAACCCCAGCATTTT. It is translated as CAISGGTGEPQHF. The chain has TRBV10-3 and TRBJ1-5, with 10 nucleotides matching TRBD1. The CDR3 covers 13 residues. Germline V lookup: CDR1 ENHRY, CDR2 SYGVKD. V lost 4 bases, J lost 10 bases, and 4 bases stayed unmatched.

The chain carries TRBV2 and TRBJ1-3; the D is unclear. V lost 6 bases and J 0 bases, leaving 9 bases between the germline ends. The V gene's germline CDR1 is SNHLY and CDR2 FYNNEI. The CDR3 sequence is 14 residues long. The CDR3 DNA sequence: TGTGCCAGCAGCACCGGGAGCTCTGGAAACACCATATATTTT. Protein product: CASSTGSSGNTIYF.

Of note for this clone: The same CDR3 arises from other DNA sequences in this sample as well. The V gene is TRBV5-1, the J gene TRBJ2-5; 9 bases match TRBD1. Trimming cost V 5 bases and J 5 bases; bases outside gene matches: 7. CDR1 SGHRS and CDR2 YFSETQ come from the germline V gene. This CDR3 contains 14 residues. In nucleotides, the CDR3 is TGCGCCAGCAGTTTCGGACAGGGGAGGGAGACCCAGTACTTC. Protein product: CASSFGQGRETQYF. The whole variable domain, remainder taken from reference TRBV5-1 and TRBJ2-5, is KAGVTQTPRYLIKTRGQQVTLSCSPISGHRSVSWYQQTPGQGLQFLFEYFSETQRNKGNFPGRFSGRQFSNSRSEMNVSTLELGDSALYLCASSFGQGRETQYFGPGTRLLVL.

This clone was detected only once. This chain links TRBV7-9 with TRBJ2-3; a possible D gene is TRBD2 (5 bases). CDR1 and CDR2 (germline): SEHNR, FQNEAQ (reference sequence). The CDR3 contains 15 residues. V lost 6 bases to trimming and J lost 5 bases, with 18 bases between them. CDR3 in DNA: TGTGCCAGCAGTTTTGGACTCCGCGCGCTAGATACGCAGTATTTT. Its protein product is CASSFGLRALDTQYF. Variable domain in full (rest from reference TRBV7-9 and TRBJ2-3): DTGVSQNPRHKITKRGQNVTFRCDPISEHNRLYWYRQTLGQGPEFLTYFQNEAQLEKSRLLSDRFSAERPKGSFSTLEIQRTEQGDSAMYLCASSFGLRALDTQYFGPGTRLTVL.

The chain couples TRBV18 to TRBJ2-1; D is possibly TRBD1 (6 bases). The CDR3 has 16 residues. V lost 1 base, J lost 4 bases, and 14 bases lay in between. Looked up from germline, CDR1 is KGHSH and CDR2 is LQKENI. For the CDR3, the DNA is TGTGCCAGCTCACCACAAACAGGGAACGTATACAATGAGCAGTTCTTC. Translation gives CASSPQTGNVYNEQFF. The whole variable domain, filled in from reference TRBV18 and TRBJ2-1, reads NAGVMQNPRHLVRRRGQEARLRCSPMKGHSHVYWYRQLPEEGLKFMVYLQKENIIDESGMPKERFSAEFPKEGPSILRIQQVVRGDSAAYFCASSPQTGNVYNEQFFGPGTRLTVL.

This clone was detected only a few times. The CDR3 DNA reads TGCAGCGTTGAAAGGGGATACGGCTATGGCTACACCTTC. This encodes CSVERGYGYGYTF. The chain links TRBV29-1 to TRBJ1-2; TRBD1 might be the D (5 bases). The V end lost 2 bases, the J end lost 4 bases, and 11 bases lay between the germline ends. Germline V gene sequence: CDR1 SQVTM, CDR2 ANQGSEA. The CDR3 is made up of 13 amino acids. The full variable domain, in which reference TRBV29-1 and TRBJ1-2 provide the parts outside the CDR3, is SAVISQKPSRDICQRGTSLTIQCQVDSQVTMMFWYRQQPGQSLTLIATANQGSEATYESGFVIDKFPISRPNLTFSTLTVSNMSPEDSSIYLCSVERGYGYGYTFGSGTRLTVV.

The J gene is TRBJ2-3, the V gene TRBV28, with 9 bases fitting TRBD2. The CDR3 length is 15 residues. Unmatched junction bases numbered 5, after V lost 5 bases and J lost 2 bases. The germline V gene has CDR1 MDHEN and CDR2 SYDVKM. The CDR3 protein is CASSQLAGATDTQYF. The DNA of the CDR3 is TGTGCCAGCAGTCAATTAGCGGGAGCCACAGATACGCAGTATTTT.